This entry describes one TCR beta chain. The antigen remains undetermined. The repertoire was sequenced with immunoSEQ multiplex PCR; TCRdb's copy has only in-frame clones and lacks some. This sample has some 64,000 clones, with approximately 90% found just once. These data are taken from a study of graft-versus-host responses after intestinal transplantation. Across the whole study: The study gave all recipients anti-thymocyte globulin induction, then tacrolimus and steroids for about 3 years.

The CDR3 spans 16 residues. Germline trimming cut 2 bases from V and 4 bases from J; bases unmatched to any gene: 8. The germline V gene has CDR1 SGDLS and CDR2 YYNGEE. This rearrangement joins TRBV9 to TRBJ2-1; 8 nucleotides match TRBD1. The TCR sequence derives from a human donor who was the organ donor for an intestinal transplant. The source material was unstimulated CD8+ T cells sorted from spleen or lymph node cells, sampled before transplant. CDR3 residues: CASSVPRQGSYNEQFF. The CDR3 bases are TGTGCCAGCAGCGTCCCCCGACAGGGGTCGTACAATGAGCAGTTCTTC.